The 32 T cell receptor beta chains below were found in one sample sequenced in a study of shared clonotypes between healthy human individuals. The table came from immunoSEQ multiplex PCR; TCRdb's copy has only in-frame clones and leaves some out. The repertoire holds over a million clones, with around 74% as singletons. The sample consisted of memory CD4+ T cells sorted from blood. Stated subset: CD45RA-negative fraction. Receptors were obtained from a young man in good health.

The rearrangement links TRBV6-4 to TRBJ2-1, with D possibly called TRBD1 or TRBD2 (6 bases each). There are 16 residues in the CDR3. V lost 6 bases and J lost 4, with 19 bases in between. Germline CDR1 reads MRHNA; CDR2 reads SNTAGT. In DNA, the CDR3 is TGTGCCAGCAGGATCCTCGGGGGCCAAGTTTACAATGAGCAGTTCTTC. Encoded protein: CASRILGGQVYNEQFF.

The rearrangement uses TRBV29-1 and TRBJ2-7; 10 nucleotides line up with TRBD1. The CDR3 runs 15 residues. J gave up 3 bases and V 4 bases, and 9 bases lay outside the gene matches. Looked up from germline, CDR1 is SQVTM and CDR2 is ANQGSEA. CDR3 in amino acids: CSVVTRDRGHYEQYF. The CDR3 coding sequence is TGCAGCGTTGTGACCCGGGACAGGGGACACTACGAGCAGTACTTC.

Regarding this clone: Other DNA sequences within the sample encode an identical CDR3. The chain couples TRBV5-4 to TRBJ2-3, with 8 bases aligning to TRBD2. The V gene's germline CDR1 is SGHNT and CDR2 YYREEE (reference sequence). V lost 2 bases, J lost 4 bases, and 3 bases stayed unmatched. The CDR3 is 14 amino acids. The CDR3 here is CASSFPGGADTQYF. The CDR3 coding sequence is TGTGCCAGCAGCTTCCCGGGGGGGGCAGATACGCAGTATTTT.

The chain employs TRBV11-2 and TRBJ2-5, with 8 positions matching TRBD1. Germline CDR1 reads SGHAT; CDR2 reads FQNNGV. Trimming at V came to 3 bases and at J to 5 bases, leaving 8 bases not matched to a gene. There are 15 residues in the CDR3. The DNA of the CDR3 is TGTGCCAGCAGCTTTCGGGGCAGGGGGCTGGAGACCCAGTACTTC. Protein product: CASSFRGRGLETQYF.

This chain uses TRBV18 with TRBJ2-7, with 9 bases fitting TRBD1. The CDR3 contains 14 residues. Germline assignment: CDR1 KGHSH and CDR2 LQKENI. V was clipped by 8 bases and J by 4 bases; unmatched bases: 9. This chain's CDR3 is CASQADRGPYEQYF. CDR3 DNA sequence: TGTGCCAGCCAGGCGGACAGGGGCCCATACGAGCAGTACTTC.

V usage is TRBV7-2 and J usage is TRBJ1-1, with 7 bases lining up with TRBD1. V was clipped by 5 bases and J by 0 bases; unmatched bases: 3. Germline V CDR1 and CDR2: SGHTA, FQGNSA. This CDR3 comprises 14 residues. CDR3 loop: CASSPGQMNTEAFF. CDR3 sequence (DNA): TGTGCCAGCAGCCCGGGACAGATGAACACTGAAGCTTTCTTT.

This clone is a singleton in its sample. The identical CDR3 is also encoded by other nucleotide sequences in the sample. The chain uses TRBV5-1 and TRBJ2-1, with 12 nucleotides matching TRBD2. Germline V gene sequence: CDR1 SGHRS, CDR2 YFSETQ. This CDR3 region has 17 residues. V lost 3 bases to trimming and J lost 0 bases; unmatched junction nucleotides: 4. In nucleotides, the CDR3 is TGCGCCAGCAGCTCGGGACTAGCGGGCCACTCCTACAATGAGCAGTTCTTC. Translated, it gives CASSSGLAGHSYNEQFF.

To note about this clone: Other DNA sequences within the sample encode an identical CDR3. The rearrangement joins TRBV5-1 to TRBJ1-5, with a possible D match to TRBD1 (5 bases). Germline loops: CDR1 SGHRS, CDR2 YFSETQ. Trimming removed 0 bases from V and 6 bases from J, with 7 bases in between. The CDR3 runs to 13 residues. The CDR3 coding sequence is TGCGCCAGCAGCTTGGGGGGACTTCAGCCCCAGCATTTT. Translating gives CASSLGGLQPQHF.

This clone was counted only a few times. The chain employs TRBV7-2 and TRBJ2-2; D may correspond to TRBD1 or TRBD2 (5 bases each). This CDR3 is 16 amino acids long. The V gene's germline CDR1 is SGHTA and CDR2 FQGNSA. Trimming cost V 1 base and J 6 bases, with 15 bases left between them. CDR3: CASSLVWGSKAGELFF. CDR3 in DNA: TGTGCCAGCAGCTTAGTATGGGGGAGTAAGGCCGGGGAGCTGTTTTTT.

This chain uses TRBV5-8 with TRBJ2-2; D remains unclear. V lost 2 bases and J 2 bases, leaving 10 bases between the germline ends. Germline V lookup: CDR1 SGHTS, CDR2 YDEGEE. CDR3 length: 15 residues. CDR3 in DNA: TGTGCCAGCAGCTTAGGGCTTTCTAACACCGGGGAGCTGTTTTTT. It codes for CASSLGLSNTGELFF.

Here the CDR3 reads CASSFDEGGVVGEQFF. CDR3 coding DNA: TGTGCCAGCAGTTTCGACGAAGGGGGCGTAGTAGGTGAGCAGTTCTTC. The chain carries TRBV27 and TRBJ2-1, with TRBD1 identical over 7 bases. The V segment lost 3 bases and the J segment 9 bases; nucleotides outside the gene matches: 14. This CDR3 has 16 residues. Germline loops: CDR1 MNHEY, CDR2 SMNVEV (reference sequence).

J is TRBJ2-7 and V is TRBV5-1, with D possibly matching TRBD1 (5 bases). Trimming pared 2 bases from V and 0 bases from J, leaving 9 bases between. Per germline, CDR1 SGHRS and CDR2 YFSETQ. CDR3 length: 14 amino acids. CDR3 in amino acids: CASSLETDSYEQYF. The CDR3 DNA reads TGCGCCAGCAGCTTAGAGACAGACTCCTACGAGCAGTACTTC.

This chain's CDR3 is CASSPGRYYGYTF. In DNA, the CDR3 is TGTGCCAGCAGTCCAGGGCGGTACTATGGCTACACCTTC. This chain connects TRBV6-6 to TRBJ1-2; D is perhaps TRBD1 (5 bases). Between the trimmed V and J ends, which lost 5 bases and 3 bases, there was a span of 10 bases. This CDR3 has 13 residues. Germline V gene lookup returns CDR1 MNHNY and CDR2 SVGAGI (reference sequence).

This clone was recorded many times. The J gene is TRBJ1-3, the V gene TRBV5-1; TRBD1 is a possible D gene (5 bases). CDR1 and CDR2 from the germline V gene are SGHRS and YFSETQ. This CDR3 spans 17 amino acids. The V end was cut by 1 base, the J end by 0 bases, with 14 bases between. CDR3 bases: TGCGCCAGCAGCTTGTCTCTAGGGGCTCTCTCTGGAAACACCATATATTTT. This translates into CASSLSLGALSGNTIYF.

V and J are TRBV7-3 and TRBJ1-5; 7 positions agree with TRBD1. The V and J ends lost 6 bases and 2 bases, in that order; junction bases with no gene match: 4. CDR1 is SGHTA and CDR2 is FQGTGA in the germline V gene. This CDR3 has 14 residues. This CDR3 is CASRADRGNQPQHF. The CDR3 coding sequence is TGTGCCAGCAGAGCCGACAGGGGCAATCAGCCCCAGCATTTT.

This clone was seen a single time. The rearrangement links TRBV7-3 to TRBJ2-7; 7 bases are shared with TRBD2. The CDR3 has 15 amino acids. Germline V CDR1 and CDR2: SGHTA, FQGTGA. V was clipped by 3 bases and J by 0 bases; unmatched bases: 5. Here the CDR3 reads CASSFEAGSSYEQYF. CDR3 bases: TGTGCCAGCAGCTTCGAAGCGGGGAGCTCCTACGAGCAGTACTTC.

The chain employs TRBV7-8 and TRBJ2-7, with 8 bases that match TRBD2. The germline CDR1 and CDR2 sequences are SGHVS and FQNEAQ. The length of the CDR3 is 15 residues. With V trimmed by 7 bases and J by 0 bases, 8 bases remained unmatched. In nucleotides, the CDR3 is TGTGCCAGCACTATTCGGGAGGGGCCCTCCTACGAGCAGTACTTC. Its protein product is CASTIREGPSYEQYF.

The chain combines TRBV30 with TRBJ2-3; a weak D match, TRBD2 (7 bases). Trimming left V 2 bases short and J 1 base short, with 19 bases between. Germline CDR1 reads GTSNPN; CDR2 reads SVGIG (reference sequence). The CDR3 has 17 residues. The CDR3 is CAWSRGATWEGTDTQYF. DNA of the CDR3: TGTGCCTGGAGTCGGGGGGCGACCTGGGAGGGCACAGATACGCAGTATTTT. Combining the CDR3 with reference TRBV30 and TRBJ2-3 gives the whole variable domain SQTIHQWPATLVQPVGSPLSLECTVEGTSNPNLYWYRQAAGRGLQLLFYSVGIGQISSEVPQNLSASRPQDRQFILSSKKLLLSDSGFYLCAWSRGATWEGTDTQYFGPGTRLTVL.

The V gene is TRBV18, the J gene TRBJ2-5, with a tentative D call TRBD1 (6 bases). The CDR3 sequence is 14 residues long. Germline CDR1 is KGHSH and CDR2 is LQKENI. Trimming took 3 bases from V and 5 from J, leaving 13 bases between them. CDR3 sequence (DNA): TGTGCCAGCTCACCTTCCCAGGGGTGGGAGACCCAGTACTTC. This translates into CASSPSQGWETQYF.

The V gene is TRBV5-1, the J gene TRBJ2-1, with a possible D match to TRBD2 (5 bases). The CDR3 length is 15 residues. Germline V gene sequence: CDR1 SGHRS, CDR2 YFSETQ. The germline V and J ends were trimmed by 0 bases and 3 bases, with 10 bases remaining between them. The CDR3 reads CASSLATGSYNEQFF. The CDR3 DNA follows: TGCGCCAGCAGCTTGGCTACGGGGAGCTACAATGAGCAGTTCTTC.

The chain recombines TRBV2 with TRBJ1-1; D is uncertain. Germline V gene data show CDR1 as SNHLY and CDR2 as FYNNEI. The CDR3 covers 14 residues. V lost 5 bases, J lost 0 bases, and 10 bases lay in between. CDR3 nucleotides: TGTGCCAGCAGTAACCTGGGCCTGAACACTGAAGCTTTCTTT. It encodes CASSNLGLNTEAFF.

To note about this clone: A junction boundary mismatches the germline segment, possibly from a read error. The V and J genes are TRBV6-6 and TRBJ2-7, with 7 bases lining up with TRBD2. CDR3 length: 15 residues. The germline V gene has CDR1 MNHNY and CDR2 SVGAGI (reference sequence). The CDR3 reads CASYPTAGITYAQYF. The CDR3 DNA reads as TGTGCCAGCTACCCGACAGCGGGGATAACCTACGCGCAGTACTTC.

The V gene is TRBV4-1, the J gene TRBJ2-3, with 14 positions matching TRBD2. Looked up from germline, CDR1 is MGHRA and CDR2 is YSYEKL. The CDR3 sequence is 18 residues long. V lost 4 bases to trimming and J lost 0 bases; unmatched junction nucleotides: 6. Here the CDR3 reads CASSLGLAGVISTDTQYF. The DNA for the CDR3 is TGCGCCAGCAGCCTGGGACTAGCGGGGGTGATTAGCACAGATACGCAGTATTTT.

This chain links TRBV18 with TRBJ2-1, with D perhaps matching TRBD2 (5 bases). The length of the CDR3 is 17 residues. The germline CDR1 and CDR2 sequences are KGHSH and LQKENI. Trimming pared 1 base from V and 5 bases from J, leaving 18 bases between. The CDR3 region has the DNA TGTGCCAGCTCACCACTTAGGCCTAGCCCCACCGACAATGAGCAGTTCTTC. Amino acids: CASSPLRPSPTDNEQFF.

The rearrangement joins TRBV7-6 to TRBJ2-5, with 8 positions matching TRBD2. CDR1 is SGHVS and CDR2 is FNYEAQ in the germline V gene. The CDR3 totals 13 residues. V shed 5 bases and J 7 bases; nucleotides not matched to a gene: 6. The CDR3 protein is CASSQGLDGTQYF. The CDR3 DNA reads TGTGCCAGCAGCCAGGGACTAGATGGGACCCAGTACTTC.

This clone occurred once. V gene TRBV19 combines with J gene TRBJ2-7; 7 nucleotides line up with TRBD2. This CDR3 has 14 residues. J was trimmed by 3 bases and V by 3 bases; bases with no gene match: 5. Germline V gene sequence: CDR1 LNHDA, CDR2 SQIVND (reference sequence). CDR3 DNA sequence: TGTGCCAGTAGTATTCAAGCGGGGCGCTACGAGCAGTACTTC. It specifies CASSIQAGRYEQYF.

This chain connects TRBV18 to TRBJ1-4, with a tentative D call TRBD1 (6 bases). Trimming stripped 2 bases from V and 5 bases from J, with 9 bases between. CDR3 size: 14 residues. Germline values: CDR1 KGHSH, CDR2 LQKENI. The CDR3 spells CASSPTGWNEKLFF. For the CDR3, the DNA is TGTGCCAGCTCACCAACAGGGTGGAATGAAAAACTGTTTTTT.

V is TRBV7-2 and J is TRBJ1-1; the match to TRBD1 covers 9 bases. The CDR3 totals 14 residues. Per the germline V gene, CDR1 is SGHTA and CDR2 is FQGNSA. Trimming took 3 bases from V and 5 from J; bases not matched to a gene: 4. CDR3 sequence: CASSFTGGETEAFF. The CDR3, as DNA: TGTGCCAGCAGCTTTACAGGGGGCGAAACTGAAGCTTTCTTT.

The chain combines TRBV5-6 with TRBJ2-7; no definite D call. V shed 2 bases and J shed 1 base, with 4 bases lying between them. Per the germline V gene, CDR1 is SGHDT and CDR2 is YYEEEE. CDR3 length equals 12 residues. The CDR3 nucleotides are TGTGCCAGCAGCTTTAGGTCCTACGAGCAGTACTTC. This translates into CASSFRSYEQYF.

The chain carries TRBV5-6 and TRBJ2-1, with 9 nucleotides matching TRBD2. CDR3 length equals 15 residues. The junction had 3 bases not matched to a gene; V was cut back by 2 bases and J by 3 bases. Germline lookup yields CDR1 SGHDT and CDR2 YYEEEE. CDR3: CASSFSGRGYNEQFF. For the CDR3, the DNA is TGTGCCAGCAGCTTTAGCGGGAGAGGCTACAATGAGCAGTTCTTC.

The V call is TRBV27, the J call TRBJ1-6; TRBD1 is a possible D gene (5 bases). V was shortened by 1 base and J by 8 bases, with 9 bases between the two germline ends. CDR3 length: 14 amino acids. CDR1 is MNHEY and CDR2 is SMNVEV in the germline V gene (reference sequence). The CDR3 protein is CASSLWTSHSPLHF. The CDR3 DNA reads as TGTGCCAGCAGTTTATGGACAAGTCATTCACCCCTCCACTTT.

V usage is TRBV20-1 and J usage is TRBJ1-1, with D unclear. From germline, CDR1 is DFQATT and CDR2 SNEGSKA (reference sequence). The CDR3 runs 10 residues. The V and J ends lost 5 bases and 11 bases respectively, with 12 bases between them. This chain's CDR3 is CSAEVPPAFF. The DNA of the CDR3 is TGCAGTGCTGAGGTCCCCCCGGCTTTCTTT.